The rows below give T cell receptor beta chains drawn from one sample of a study of T cell responses to AZD1222 COVID-19 vaccine. The assay was immunoSEQ multiplex PCR, and TCRdb's table has in-frame clones only and misses some. The sample carries hundreds of thousands of clones, roughly 91% recorded once. This specimen consisted of peripheral blood, obtained on day 0 of MenACWY control vaccination. Receptor source: an adult in good health. The conserved cysteine and the conserved F or W are not part of the CDR3 here. Each record gives: V gene, J gene, CDR3 protein.

v_call: TRBV5-6
j_call: TRBJ1-5
cdr3_aa: ASHWSGTGGGQPQH

v_call: TRBV12-3/TRBV12-4
j_call: TRBJ1-1
cdr3_aa: ASSLLTAEAF

v_call: TRBV4-1
j_call: TRBJ1-1
cdr3_aa: ASSQVLGGDTEAF

v_call: TRBV5-1
j_call: TRBJ1-1
cdr3_aa: ASRGQGNTEAF

v_call: TRBV19
j_call: TRBJ1-1
cdr3_aa: ASSIRAGVEAF

v_call: TRBV7-2
j_call: TRBJ1-2
cdr3_aa: ASSLVRGAPNYGYT

v_call: TRBV7-9
j_call: TRBJ2-4
cdr3_aa: ASSQDGLAKNIQY

v_call: TRBV11-2
j_call: TRBJ2-1
cdr3_aa: ASRRGNGGRHNEQF

v_call: TRBV28
j_call: TRBJ2-5
cdr3_aa: ASSQGAGVATNQETQY

v_call: TRBV6-6
j_call: TRBJ1-1
cdr3_aa: ASSGGNTEAF

v_call: TRBV24-1
j_call: TRBJ1-2
cdr3_aa: ATSDPHGTYYGYT

v_call: TRBV7-9
j_call: TRBJ2-7
cdr3_aa: ASSLETYEQY

v_call: TRBV7-3
j_call: TRBJ2-2
cdr3_aa: ASSFQAGGLTGELF

v_call: TRBV5-1
j_call: TRBJ1-1
cdr3_aa: ASSLSGTGGTEAF

v_call: TRBV11-2
j_call: TRBJ1-2
cdr3_aa: ASSPRGTFYGYT

v_call: TRBV5-1
j_call: TRBJ1-2
cdr3_aa: ASSPRTGQETYGYT

v_call: TRBV9
j_call: TRBJ2-7
cdr3_aa: ASSVAPGRFYEQY

v_call: TRBV4-1
j_call: TRBJ2-5
cdr3_aa: ASSQGLSAQETQY

v_call: TRBV3-1/TRBV3-2
j_call: TRBJ1-6
cdr3_aa: ASSQVGSGNSPLH

v_call: TRBV9
j_call: TRBJ1-4
cdr3_aa: ASSVDWGGSGEKLF

v_call: TRBV3-1/TRBV3-2
j_call: TRBJ1-5
cdr3_aa: ASSQGSPGLNQPQH

v_call: TRBV9
j_call: TRBJ1-3
cdr3_aa: ASSPAAASLSGNTIY

v_call: TRBV30
j_call: TRBJ1-5
cdr3_aa: AWTDPGANSNQPQH

v_call: TRBV2
j_call: TRBJ1-6
cdr3_aa: ASSDYSNSPLH

v_call: TRBV30
j_call: TRBJ1-2
cdr3_aa: AWSRQGNYGYT

v_call: TRBV7-3
j_call: TRBJ1-1
cdr3_aa: ASTSRGFEAF

v_call: TRBV6-2/TRBV6-3
j_call: TRBJ1-5
cdr3_aa: ASSYGNQPQH

v_call: TRBV30
j_call: TRBJ1-4
cdr3_aa: AWSVSPVTGKLF

v_call: TRBV18
j_call: TRBJ2-3
cdr3_aa: ASSPGTGHTDTQY

v_call: TRBV7-2
j_call: TRBJ1-4
cdr3_aa: ASSLNGEKLF

v_call: TRBV21-1
j_call: TRBJ2-3
cdr3_aa: ASSKGQDPGTPCTDTQY

v_call: TRBV11-2
j_call: TRBJ2-5
cdr3_aa: ASSSGYQETQY

v_call: TRBV6-5
j_call: TRBJ1-4
cdr3_aa: ASTDRDTYEKLF

v_call: TRBV6-5
j_call: TRBJ2-5
cdr3_aa: ASSINLKETQY

v_call: TRBV15
j_call: TRBJ1-2
cdr3_aa: ATRRTGRDYGYT

v_call: TRBV7-2
j_call: TRBJ1-4
cdr3_aa: ASSLFQAATNEKLF

v_call: TRBV12-3/TRBV12-4
j_call: TRBJ1-4
cdr3_aa: ASSWGNGEKLF

v_call: TRBV6-6
j_call: TRBJ1-2
cdr3_aa: ASSPSSGYGYT

v_call: TRBV27
j_call: TRBJ1-1
cdr3_aa: ASSLLSRGDRYTEAF

v_call: TRBV7-5
j_call: TRBJ1-1
cdr3_aa: VRSHAIATEAF

v_call: TRBV12-3/TRBV12-4
j_call: TRBJ2-3
cdr3_aa: ASSLGRADTQY

v_call: TRBV7-9
j_call: TRBJ1-6
cdr3_aa: ASSLGPGRVGSPLH

v_call: TRBV7-2
j_call: TRBJ2-3
cdr3_aa: ASSLGLAGAADTQY

v_call: TRBV5-1
j_call: TRBJ2-5
cdr3_aa: ASNTAAGQETQY

v_call: TRBV7-8
j_call: TRBJ1-1
cdr3_aa: ASSLETGSRTEAF

v_call: TRBV10-1
j_call: TRBJ2-1
cdr3_aa: ASSRGTGDGEQF

v_call: TRBV18
j_call: TRBJ2-5
cdr3_aa: ASSSTGRQETQY

v_call: TRBV15
j_call: TRBJ1-1
cdr3_aa: ATSRVPTEAF

v_call: TRBV6-5
j_call: TRBJ1-5
cdr3_aa: ASRQGYNQPQH

v_call: TRBV5-5
j_call: TRBJ1-1
cdr3_aa: ASSYNPRGQTEAF

v_call: TRBV4-2
j_call: TRBJ1-4
cdr3_aa: ASSTPGQGGEKLF